This T cell receptor (beta chain) emerged from a study of CD8+ T cells in alopecia areata. RNA extraction was followed by reverse transcription into cDNA, which acted as the sequencing template. The assay was immunoSEQ multiplex PCR, and TCRdb's table has in-frame clones only and misses some. The sample lists 85,000 to 110,000 clones, 55% occurring once. The CDR3 is made up of 15 amino acids. The germline gives CDR1 SGHVS, CDR2 FNYEAQ. V was pared by 3 bases and J by 2 bases, with 3 bases of the junction left unmatched. The V and J genes are TRBV7-6 and TRBJ2-3; 9 bases are shared with TRBD1. The TCR was taken from a human donor in good health. The sequenced sample was CD4+ T cells sorted from blood. Written as DNA, the CDR3 is TGTGCCAGCAGCTTCGGACAGGGGCCCACAGATACGCAGTATTTT. This translates into CASSFGQGPTDTQYF.